Below, 30 T cell receptor beta chains from the same sample are listed, as sequenced in a study of regulatory T cells in long-lasting Graves disease. Regarding time point: persistent/refractory GD, antithyroid drugs over 5 years with positive TRAb. From RNA extracted from PBMCs, the TCR library was made. Assembly of TCR beta libraries relied on iRepertoire HTBI primers together with Arm-PCR of CDR3 regions. MiXCR, run by TCRdb on the multiplex PCR reads, gives a single entry per CDR3 protein. The sample shows some 280,000 distinct CDR3 sequences, approximately 20% of them seen only once. The source material was peripheral blood mononuclear cells (PBMCs), sampled when the disease was refractory, from a patient treated with antithyroid drugs. The receptors were sampled from a female donor with Graves disease.

The V call is TRBV28, the J call TRBJ1-5; D not certain. The germline CDR1 and CDR2 sequences are MDHEN and SYDVKM. The CDR3 spans 14 residues. V lost 6 bases and J 7 bases, leaving 16 bases between the germline ends. CDR3 in DNA: TGTGCCAGCAGCCCCGCGATATCTCGCCAGCCCCAGCATTTT. It translates to CASSPAISRQPQHF.

The rearrangement uses TRBV19 and TRBJ1-2; no firm D call. The germline CDR1 and CDR2 sequences are LNHDA and SQIVND (reference sequence). V was pared by 5 bases and J by 8 bases, with 15 bases between. The CDR3 length is 13 residues. CDR3 DNA: TGTGCCAGTAGTCCATTTGGCCGAGAGGGCTACACCTTC. The encoded protein is CASSPFGREGYTF.

The chain employs TRBV6-1 and TRBJ2-2; D call uncertain. The germline CDR1 and CDR2 sequences are MNHNS and SASEGT. Trimming cost V 5 bases and J 2 bases, with 15 bases left between them. The CDR3 covers 16 residues. The CDR3 protein is CASSPRGSSNTGELFF. The CDR3 nucleotides read TGTGCCAGCAGTCCACGCGGTAGCAGCAACACCGGGGAGCTGTTTTTT.

The rearrangement joins TRBV5-1 to TRBJ2-7, with 11 nucleotides matching TRBD1. Germline lookup yields CDR1 SGHRS and CDR2 YFSETQ. The CDR3 sequence is 14 residues long. Germline trimming cut 4 bases from V and 2 bases from J; bases unmatched to any gene: 2. CDR3 in amino acids: CASSKGQGAYEQYF. The CDR3, as DNA: TGCGCCAGCAGCAAGGGACAGGGGGCCTACGAGCAGTACTTC. Combining the CDR3 with reference TRBV5-1 and TRBJ2-7 gives the whole variable domain KAGVTQTPRYLIKTRGQQVTLSCSPISGHRSVSWYQQTPGQGLQFLFEYFSETQRNKGNFPGRFSGRQFSNSRSEMNVSTLELGDSALYLCASSKGQGAYEQYFGPGTRLTVT.

About this clonotype: A much larger clone differs by one base, so this may be a read error. V and J are TRBV28 and TRBJ2-5; D perhaps matches TRBD1 (5 bases). V lost 5 bases and J lost 4, with 20 bases in between. Looked up from germline, CDR1 is MDHEN and CDR2 is SYDVKM. The CDR3 consists of 16 residues. The CDR3 is CASSTTDSRLGETQYF. CDR3 sequence (DNA): TGTGCCAGCAGTACCACCGACAGCCGGTTAGGAGAGACCCAGTACTTC.

This clonotype was seen at least ten times. The gene calls are TRBV2 and TRBJ2-4, with no clear D. V gave up 3 bases and J gave up 0 bases, with 6 bases separating them. The CDR3 runs 14 residues. Per the germline V gene, CDR1 is SNHLY and CDR2 is FYNNEI. The CDR3 nucleotides read TGTGCCAGCAGTGATTGGGTAGCCAAAAACATTCAGTACTTC. Translating it yields CASSDWVAKNIQYF.

This clonotype was recorded a few times. The DNA of the CDR3 is TGTGCTAGTGGCCGGACGGTACTTCTGGACTACAATGAGCAGTTCTTC. Amino acid sequence: CASGRTVLLDYNEQFF. This rearrangement joins TRBV12-5 to TRBJ2-1; the D is unclear. Germline lookup yields CDR1 LGHNT and CDR2 FRNRAP. Trimming shortened V by 6 bases and J by 3 bases, and 18 bases separated the two germline ends. The length of the CDR3 is 16 residues.

This clonotype has more than one count but fewer than ten. The gene calls are TRBV20-1 and TRBJ2-2; D possibly uses TRBD1 or TRBD2 (5 bases each). Trimming took off 3 bases at V and 0 bases at J, with 17 bases between the two ends. Germline values: CDR1 DFQATT, CDR2 SNEGSKA (reference sequence). The CDR3 is made up of 17 amino acids. CDR3 DNA: TGCAGTGCTAGGAGAGCTTCCGGGACGTCGAACACCGGGGAGCTGTTTTTT. Protein sequence: CSARRASGTSNTGELFF.

This clonotype was seen only a few times. The chain joins TRBV6-1 to TRBJ2-2; D is unclear. The CDR3 has 14 amino acids. The V end lost 7 bases, the J end lost 1 base, and 10 bases lay between the germline ends. Germline assignment: CDR1 MNHNS and CDR2 SASEGT. This CDR3 is CASKYWGNTGELFF. The CDR3 nucleotides read TGTGCCAGCAAATATTGGGGGAACACCGGGGAGCTGTTTTTT.

This clonotype was seen at least ten times. CDR3 region: CASSYNAHRDYEQYF. The CDR3 DNA sequence: TGTGCCAGCAGCTATAATGCGCATCGGGATTACGAGCAGTACTTC. The gene calls are TRBV11-1 and TRBJ2-7; D is possibly TRBD2 (5 bases). Germline loops: CDR1 SGHAT, CDR2 FQDESV (reference sequence). The CDR3 is 15 residues long. Trimming shortened V by 4 bases and J by 4 bases, and 17 bases separated the two germline ends.

The rearrangement joins TRBV20-1 to TRBJ2-5; 11 nucleotides align to TRBD2. V was pared by 1 base and J by 0 bases, with 13 bases of the junction left unmatched. CDR3 length: 19 amino acids. Germline CDR1 DFQATT, CDR2 SNEGSKA (reference sequence). The CDR3 bases are TGCAGTGCTAGAGCAATATCACCGGGACTAGCGGCCTACCAAGAGACCCAGTACTTC. It translates to CSARAISPGLAAYQETQYF.

The genes are TRBV9 and TRBJ2-5; 7 bases are a match to TRBD1. The J segment lost 2 bases and the V segment lost 4 bases, leaving 8 bases of the junction unmatched. The CDR3 is 15 amino acids. Germline V gives CDR1 SGDLS, CDR2 YYNGEE. CDR3 sequence: CASSPGDSRQETQYF. The CDR3 coding sequence is TGTGCCAGCAGCCCCGGGGACAGTAGACAAGAGACCCAGTACTTC.

The table lists this clonotype with many counts. A junction end diverges from the germline sequence, so it may reflect a read error. The rearrangement joins TRBV28 to TRBJ2-7; TRBD2 matches at 8 bases. The CDR3 is 17 residues long. CDR1 is MDHEN and CDR2 is SYDVKM in the germline V gene. The CDR3 DNA is TGTGCCGGCAGTTTAAGTCGGCTGGCGGGAGGCCACTACGAGCAGTACTTC. Translation gives CAGSLSRLAGGHYEQYF.

This clonotype has only one observation. V usage is TRBV6-1 and J usage is TRBJ1-5; D is perhaps TRBD1 (5 bases). With 7 bases removed from V and 6 bases from J, the gap between germline ends came to 16 bases. The CDR3 length is 14 residues. In germline, CDR1 is MNHNS, CDR2 SASEGT. CDR3 sequence (DNA): TGTGCCAGCACCCCTCAAGGGGAAGGTCAGCCCCAGCATTTT. As protein: CASTPQGEGQPQHF.

This clonotype was counted many times. The chain employs TRBV6-1 and TRBJ2-7, with 9 bases that match TRBD1. Looked up from germline, CDR1 is MNHNS and CDR2 is SASEGT. CDR3 size: 14 residues. V was pared by 5 bases and J by 3 bases, with 5 bases of the junction left unmatched. CDR3 region: CASSTGQGSYEQYF. The CDR3 DNA reads as TGTGCCAGCAGTACTGGACAGGGGAGCTACGAGCAGTACTTC.

This clonotype was seen repeatedly, ten times or more. The rearrangement uses TRBV27 and TRBJ2-5; 8 nucleotides match TRBD1. Germline V gene sequence: CDR1 MNHEY, CDR2 SMNVEV (reference sequence). J gave up 2 bases and V 6 bases, and 11 bases lay outside the gene matches. The CDR3 runs to 16 residues. The CDR3 DNA reads TGTGCCAGCAGCTCGTACCAGGGGGCGGGTCAAGAGACCCAGTACTTC. Translated: CASSSYQGAGQETQYF.

The rearrangement uses TRBV7-2 and TRBJ2-3; 12 positions match TRBD2. Germline V gene lookup returns CDR1 SGHTA and CDR2 FQGNSA. CDR3 length equals 21 residues. V gave up 4 bases and J gave up 4 bases; unmatched junction bases: 21. CDR3 protein: CASSYAASWGGLAGGADTQYF. In DNA form, the CDR3 reads TGTGCCAGCAGCTACGCTGCCAGCTGGGGGGGGCTAGCGGGAGGGGCAGATACGCAGTATTTT. Full variable domain (missing parts from reference TRBV7-2 and TRBJ2-3): GAGVSQSPSNKVTEKGKDVELRCDPISGHTALYWYRQSLGQGLEFLIYFQGNSAPDKSGLPSDRFSAERTGGSVSTLTIQRTQQEDSAVYLCASSYAASWGGLAGGADTQYFGPGTRLTVL.

There are many counts of this clonotype. The chain employs TRBV24-1 and TRBJ2-2, with D possibly TRBD2 on 6 matching bases. Germline CDR1 is KGHDR and CDR2 is SFDVKD. This CDR3 contains 15 residues. V dropped 5 bases and J dropped 6 bases, with 15 bases sitting between them. CDR3 nucleotides: TGTGCCACCAGTGTCGGAGGGAATCTAGCCGGGGAGCTGTTTTTT. The encoded protein is CATSVGGNLAGELFF.

V and J are TRBV12-3 or TRBV12-4 and TRBJ1-1; D remains ambiguous. The CDR3 totals 13 residues. The V end lost 3 bases, the J end lost 7 bases, and 12 bases lay between the germline ends. The CDR3 protein is CASSFGPDVEAFF. As DNA, the CDR3 is TGTGCCAGCAGTTTTGGCCCCGACGTTGAAGCTTTCTTT.

This clonotype has a count of ten or more. V is TRBV11-2 and J is TRBJ1-1, with TRBD1 identical over 7 bases. CDR1 is SGHAT, CDR2 FQNNGV, per germline. CDR3 size: 15 residues. The J segment lost 12 bases and the V segment lost 5 bases, leaving 18 bases of the junction unmatched. The CDR3 DNA reads as TGTGCCAGCAGCCCGATAACGGCGGGACAGAGTAGGACTTTCTTT. This gives the protein CASSPITAGQSRTFF.

The rearrangement links TRBV5-4 to TRBJ2-2, with D perhaps TRBD1 or TRBD2 (6 bases each). CDR3 length: 15 amino acids. CDR1 and CDR2 (germline): SGHNT, YYREEE (reference sequence). V was cut by 6 bases and J by 4 bases, with 16 bases left in between. The CDR3 DNA sequence: TGTGCCAGCATCGGCGGGACACCCTTCACCGGGGAGCTGTTTTTT. Amino acid sequence: CASIGGTPFTGELFF. Full variable domain (missing parts from reference TRBV5-4 and TRBJ2-2): ETGVTQSPTHLIKTRGQQVTLRCSSQSGHNTVSWYQQALGQGPQFIFQYYREEENGRGNFPPRFSGLQFPNYSSELNVNALELDDSALYLCASIGGTPFTGELFFGEGSRLTVL.

This clonotype was observed at least ten times. The CDR3 here is CASSSLPGQETNTEAFF. The DNA of the CDR3 is TGTGCCAGCAGTTCCCTGCCGGGACAGGAGACCAACACTGAAGCTTTCTTT. The chain is built from TRBV28 and TRBJ1-1, with TRBD1 matching over 8 bases. CDR3 length equals 17 residues. V lost 4 bases and J lost 2; bases outside the gene matches: 12. Germline V gives CDR1 MDHEN, CDR2 SYDVKM.

This clonotype was seen repeatedly, ten times or more. The V gene is TRBV12-5, the J gene TRBJ1-1; maybe TRBD1 (5 bases). V shed 5 bases and J shed 5 bases, with 18 bases lying between them. Germline V gene data show CDR1 as LGHNT and CDR2 as FRNRAP. The CDR3 runs to 15 residues. In nucleotides, the CDR3 is TGTGCTAGTGGTGGACCCGGGACCCCGAATACTGAAGCTTTCTTT. Translating gives CASGGPGTPNTEAFF.

The rearrangement joins TRBV4-1 to TRBJ1-6, with D hard to call. Deletions cut 2 bases from V and 5 bases from J, with 7 bases between. This CDR3 comprises 14 residues. The germline V gene encodes CDR1 MGHRA and CDR2 YSYEKL. CDR3 nucleotide sequence: TGCGCCAGCAGCCAAATAGTGGATAATTCACCCCTCCACTTT. Translated: CASSQIVDNSPLHF.

This sequence joins TRBV6-9 and TRBJ1-2; D perhaps matches TRBD1 (5 bases). This CDR3 contains 14 residues. Trimming removed 4 bases at V and 8 bases at J, with 17 bases between. CDR1 and CDR2 (germline): MNHGY, SVAAGI. Here the CDR3 DNA reads TGTGCCAGCAGTTCCCCGGGAAGGGGACGCGGCTACACCTTC. It encodes CASSSPGRGRGYTF.

This chain links TRBV4-2 with TRBJ1-3, with D possibly TRBD1 on 6 matching bases. The V gene lost 0 bases and the J gene lost 4 bases, with 10 bases spanning the gap. This CDR3 contains 15 residues. Germline CDR1 is LGHNA and CDR2 is YNFKEQ. The CDR3 nucleotides are TGTGCCAGCAGCCAAGATGGGACACCGGGAAACACCATATATTTT. Translation: CASSQDGTPGNTIYF.

The J gene is TRBJ1-6, the V gene TRBV28; D is unresolved. This CDR3 comprises 12 residues. Per germline, CDR1 MDHEN and CDR2 SYDVKM. V was cut by 4 bases and J by 10 bases, with 8 bases left in between. CDR3 in DNA: TGTGCCAGCAGTTCCCGCAGCTCACCCCTCCACTTT. Protein sequence: CASSSRSSPLHF. The complete variable domain, with remaining parts taken from reference TRBV28 and TRBJ1-6, reads DVKVTQSSRYLVKRTGEKVFLECVQDMDHENMFWYRQDPGLGLRLIYFSYDVKMKEKGDIPEGYSVSREKKERFSLILESASTNQTSMYLCASSSRSSPLHFGNGTRLTVT.

This clonotype has ten or more counts. The rearrangement uses TRBV28 and TRBJ2-5, with 10 bases fitting TRBD1. Germline V gene data show CDR1 as MDHEN and CDR2 as SYDVKM. This CDR3 has 17 residues. J lost 5 bases, V lost 6 bases, and 15 bases had no gene match. The CDR3 sequence: CASRSFRDRGREETQYF. The DNA for the CDR3 is TGTGCCAGCAGGTCCTTCCGGGACAGGGGCCGGGAGGAGACCCAGTACTTC.

V usage is TRBV29-1 and J usage is TRBJ1-2; D is unresolved. Germline assignment: CDR1 SQVTM and CDR2 ANQGSEA. Between the trimmed V and J ends, which lost 0 bases and 7 bases, there was a span of 12 bases. CDR3 length: 13 amino acids. Here the CDR3 reads CSVEDRGGAGYTF. The CDR3 DNA sequence: TGCAGCGTTGAAGATCGGGGAGGCGCTGGCTACACCTTC.

This clonotype was counted many times. This chain uses TRBV28 with TRBJ1-5; D is possibly TRBD1 (5 bases). Germline lookup yields CDR1 MDHEN and CDR2 SYDVKM. This CDR3 has 14 amino acids. Trimming shortened V by 5 bases and J by 3 bases, and 11 bases separated the two germline ends. The CDR3 region has the DNA TGTGCCAGCAGTCTGTGGGGGACCAATCAGCCCCAGCATTTT. As protein: CASSLWGTNQPQHF.